This T cell receptor (beta chain) was found in a study of T cells in Graves' hyperthyroidism and ophthalmopathy. CDR3 length: 15 residues. V shed 5 bases, J shed 7 bases, and the junction held 6 bases outside the gene matches. In its sample, this clonotype was seen many times. It was uncontrolled infection, other autoimmune disease, pregnancy or lactation that excluded patients. Clinicians diagnosed patients from clinical symptoms, serum thyroxine and TRAb, thyroid ultrasound and orbital computed tomography. Researchers took RNA transcripts and amplified the TCR beta CDR3 regions from them. Using the HTBI primer set, a first-round RT-PCR was run on the TCR CDR3. TCRdb reprocessed the multiplex PCR reads with MiXCR, giving one entry per CDR3 protein. Among approximately 410,000 distinct CDR3 sequences listed, 12% to 15% were seen once.

The chain is built from TRBV12-3 or TRBV12-4 and TRBJ2-1; 12 bases fit TRBD2. Source material: blood. This sequence originates from a woman aged 18-29 years with Graves' hyperthyroidism. This CDR3 reads CASSRTSGMGNEQFF. CDR3 sequence (DNA): TGTGCCAGCAGTCGGACTAGCGGGATGGGGAATGAGCAGTTCTTC.